Sequencing of this T cell receptor (beta chain) was carried out in a study of tumor-infiltrating lymphocytes in localized non-small cell lung cancer. As to this clone: The antigen remains unidentified.

This table comes from immunoSEQ multiplex PCR, and its TCRdb copy is limited to in-frame clones, with some not included. Counted here are about 7,500 clones, roughly 63% occurring once; the ten biggest clones make up over 10%. Study outcomes and limitations: T-cell fraction did not differ between immunotypes IM1 and IM2.

The clonotype originates from a human donor with non-small cell lung cancer. The sequenced material came from uninvolved lung tissue not adjacent to the tumor.

CDR3 in DNA: TGCGCCAGCAGCTCCCGACTAGCGGGGAGCTCCTACGAGCAGTACTTC. The encoded protein is CASSSRLAGSSYEQYF. The chain uses TRBV5-1 and TRBJ2-7; TRBD2 matches 11 bases. Looked up from germline, CDR1 is SGHRS and CDR2 is YFSETQ. The CDR3 covers 16 residues. With 3 bases clipped from V and 0 bases from J, the junction kept 5 bases outside the gene matches.